This passage covers 13 T cell receptor beta chains from one sample sequenced in a study of PD-1 blockade in classical Hodgkin lymphoma. Time point: cycle 4 day 1 (C4D1), after 6 weeks of nivolumab. Every one of the patients relapsed after autologous stem cell transplantation (brentuximab vedotin exposure was variable). This table comes from immunoSEQ multiplex PCR, and its TCRdb copy is limited to in-frame clones, with some not included. The sample holds tens of thousands of clones, nearly 90% seen once. This sample comprised peripheral blood mononuclear cells (PBMCs), obtained before the fourth cycle of nivolumab. The receptors here all came from a human donor with classical Hodgkin lymphoma.

Only a few counts were recorded for this clone. This chain joins TRBV5-1 and TRBJ2-3; 10 nucleotides match TRBD1. There are 15 residues in the CDR3. Unmatched junction bases numbered 5, after V lost 1 base and J lost 6 bases. The V gene's germline CDR1 is SGHRS and CDR2 YFSETQ. CDR3 DNA sequence: TGCGCCAGCAGCTTGTTAGGGACAGGGGTCGATACGCAGTATTTT. Translated: CASSLLGTGVDTQYF.

The chain joins TRBV6-1 to TRBJ2-7, with 8 bases identical to TRBD1. The length of the CDR3 is 14 residues. The trim removed 1 base at V and 4 bases at J, leaving 3 bases unmatched. In germline, CDR1 is MNHNS, CDR2 SASEGT. The CDR3 region is CASSEVGTGYEQYF. The CDR3 DNA follows: TGTGCCAGCAGTGAAGTTGGGACAGGTTACGAGCAGTACTTC.

The rearrangement links TRBV5-1 to TRBJ1-1; D is undetermined. Germline V CDR1 and CDR2: SGHRS, YFSETQ. The V end lost 3 bases, the J end lost 5 bases, and 14 bases lay between the germline ends. CDR3 length equals 14 residues. This CDR3 is CASSSSSLRTEAFF. DNA for the CDR3: TGCGCCAGCAGCTCATCGTCCCTACGGACTGAAGCTTTCTTT.

This clone appeared once. The V and J genes are TRBV5-1 and TRBJ1-1; D unclear. Germline V CDR1 and CDR2: SGHRS, YFSETQ. The ends were cut back, 0 bases at V and 5 bases at J, with 14 bases in the middle. The CDR3 loop spans 15 amino acids. The CDR3 region is CASSLVGLSGTEAFF. CDR3 DNA: TGCGCCAGCAGCTTGGTTGGCTTATCGGGGACTGAAGCTTTCTTT.

Notes on this clone: Other nucleotide sequences in the sample specify the same CDR3. The chain is built from TRBV5-1 and TRBJ1-3; D unclear. V shed 2 bases and J shed 3 bases, with 9 bases lying between them. The CDR3 runs 14 residues. Looked up from germline, CDR1 is SGHRS and CDR2 is YFSETQ. This chain's CDR3 is CASSLGGDGNTIYF. As DNA, the CDR3 is TGCGCCAGCAGCTTAGGAGGTGATGGAAACACCATATATTTT.

V usage is TRBV7-6 and J usage is TRBJ1-5; TRBD1 aligns across 8 bases. Germline CDR1 and CDR2: SGHVS and FNYEAQ. There are 15 residues in the CDR3. Trimming took 0 bases from V and 7 from J; bases not matched to a gene: 5. The CDR3 here is CASSLAGQAGQPQHF. The CDR3 DNA reads TGTGCCAGCAGCTTAGCGGGACAGGCGGGGCAGCCCCAGCATTTT.

In this sample, this clone turned up once. The chain couples TRBV28 to TRBJ2-2, with D perhaps matching TRBD1 (5 bases). The CDR3 runs to 15 residues. The germline gives CDR1 MDHEN, CDR2 SYDVKM. Trimming left V 1 base short and J 4 bases short, with 10 bases between. The CDR3 protein is CASSLFRGLTGELFF. The CDR3, as DNA: TGTGCCAGCAGTTTATTTAGGGGTCTCACCGGGGAGCTGTTTTTT.

This chain uses TRBV5-1 with TRBJ1-1; TRBD1 might be the D (5 bases). V dropped 4 bases and J dropped 1 base, with 11 bases sitting between them. From germline, CDR1 is SGHRS and CDR2 YFSETQ. The CDR3 is 14 residues long. CDR3 residues: CASSVRVENTEAFF. The CDR3 region has the DNA TGCGCCAGCAGCGTCAGGGTGGAGAACACTGAAGCTTTCTTT.

The chain employs TRBV9 and TRBJ1-2; no firm D call. Trimming cost V 4 bases and J 8 bases, with 15 bases left between them. Looked up from germline, CDR1 is SGDLS and CDR2 is YYNGEE. The CDR3 length is 13 residues. The CDR3 DNA is TGTGCCAGCAGCCCAGGCGTCGTAAGCGGCTACACCTTC. The encoded protein is CASSPGVVSGYTF.

V usage is TRBV5-1 and J usage is TRBJ2-1, with 7 bases lining up with TRBD1. Germline CDR1 SGHRS, CDR2 YFSETQ. After removal of 4 bases from V and 6 bases from J, the junction contained 7 bases not matched to a gene. The CDR3 totals 14 residues. The CDR3 nucleotides read TGCGCCAGCAGCACTCAGACAGGGTCCAATGAGCAGTTCTTC. This codes for CASSTQTGSNEQFF.

This chain links TRBV4-1 with TRBJ1-3; no firm D call. Trimming shortened V by 2 bases and J by 9 bases, and 11 bases separated the two germline ends. The CDR3 contains 13 residues. Germline-derived CDR1 and CDR2 are MGHRA and YSYEKL. DNA of the CDR3: TGCGCCAGCAGCCAACCTTGGATCGGCACCATATATTTT. Translated: CASSQPWIGTIYF.

The chain carries TRBV6-5 and TRBJ1-3; 7 bases are shared with TRBD1. The CDR3 loop spans 16 amino acids. J lost 0 bases, V lost 0 bases, and 2 bases had no gene match. CDR1 is MNHEY and CDR2 is SVGAGI in the germline V gene. The CDR3 is CASSYSTGFSGNTIYF. The CDR3 DNA follows: TGTGCCAGCAGTTACTCGACAGGGTTCTCTGGAAACACCATATATTTT.

This chain's CDR3 is CASSLPPVRTEVHSYNEQFF. The CDR3 bases are TGTGCCAGCAGTTTACCCCCGGTTCGAACAGAGGTCCACTCCTACAATGAGCAGTTCTTC. The chain recombines TRBV28 with TRBJ2-1, with D unclear. Trimming left V 2 bases short and J 0 bases short, with 23 bases between. The CDR3 loop spans 20 amino acids. Germline V gene data show CDR1 as MDHEN and CDR2 as SYDVKM.